This TCR beta chain was profiled in a study of cytomegalovirus exposure and HLA in healthy donors. Notes on this clone: Its antigen is as yet unknown.

The CDR3 totals 14 residues. Germline V gene lookup returns CDR1 KGHSH and CDR2 LQKENI. V gave up 3 bases and J gave up 8 bases, with 11 bases separating them. Primers included in the PCR were 60 Vbeta and 13 Jbeta primers. Method: immunoSEQ multiplex PCR; TCRdb's copy keeps in-frame clones and lacks some. The sample lists 150,000 or so clones; roughly 70% were seen once. Study-wide results and caveats: A link between a missense DCLRE1C variant and TCR beta V- and J-gene trimming emerged from a later analysis. Earlier analysis looked at TCR beta V segments, and most were productive about 87% or about 30% of the time.

The sample was PBMCs. This clonotype originated in a girl between 10 and 17 years old in good health and CMV-seronegative. The chain uses TRBV18 and TRBJ1-6; perhaps TRBD1 as D (6 bases). CDR3 loop: CASSPGQGYSPLHF. CDR3 sequence (DNA): TGTGCCAGCTCACCTGGGCAGGGGTATTCACCCCTCCACTTT.